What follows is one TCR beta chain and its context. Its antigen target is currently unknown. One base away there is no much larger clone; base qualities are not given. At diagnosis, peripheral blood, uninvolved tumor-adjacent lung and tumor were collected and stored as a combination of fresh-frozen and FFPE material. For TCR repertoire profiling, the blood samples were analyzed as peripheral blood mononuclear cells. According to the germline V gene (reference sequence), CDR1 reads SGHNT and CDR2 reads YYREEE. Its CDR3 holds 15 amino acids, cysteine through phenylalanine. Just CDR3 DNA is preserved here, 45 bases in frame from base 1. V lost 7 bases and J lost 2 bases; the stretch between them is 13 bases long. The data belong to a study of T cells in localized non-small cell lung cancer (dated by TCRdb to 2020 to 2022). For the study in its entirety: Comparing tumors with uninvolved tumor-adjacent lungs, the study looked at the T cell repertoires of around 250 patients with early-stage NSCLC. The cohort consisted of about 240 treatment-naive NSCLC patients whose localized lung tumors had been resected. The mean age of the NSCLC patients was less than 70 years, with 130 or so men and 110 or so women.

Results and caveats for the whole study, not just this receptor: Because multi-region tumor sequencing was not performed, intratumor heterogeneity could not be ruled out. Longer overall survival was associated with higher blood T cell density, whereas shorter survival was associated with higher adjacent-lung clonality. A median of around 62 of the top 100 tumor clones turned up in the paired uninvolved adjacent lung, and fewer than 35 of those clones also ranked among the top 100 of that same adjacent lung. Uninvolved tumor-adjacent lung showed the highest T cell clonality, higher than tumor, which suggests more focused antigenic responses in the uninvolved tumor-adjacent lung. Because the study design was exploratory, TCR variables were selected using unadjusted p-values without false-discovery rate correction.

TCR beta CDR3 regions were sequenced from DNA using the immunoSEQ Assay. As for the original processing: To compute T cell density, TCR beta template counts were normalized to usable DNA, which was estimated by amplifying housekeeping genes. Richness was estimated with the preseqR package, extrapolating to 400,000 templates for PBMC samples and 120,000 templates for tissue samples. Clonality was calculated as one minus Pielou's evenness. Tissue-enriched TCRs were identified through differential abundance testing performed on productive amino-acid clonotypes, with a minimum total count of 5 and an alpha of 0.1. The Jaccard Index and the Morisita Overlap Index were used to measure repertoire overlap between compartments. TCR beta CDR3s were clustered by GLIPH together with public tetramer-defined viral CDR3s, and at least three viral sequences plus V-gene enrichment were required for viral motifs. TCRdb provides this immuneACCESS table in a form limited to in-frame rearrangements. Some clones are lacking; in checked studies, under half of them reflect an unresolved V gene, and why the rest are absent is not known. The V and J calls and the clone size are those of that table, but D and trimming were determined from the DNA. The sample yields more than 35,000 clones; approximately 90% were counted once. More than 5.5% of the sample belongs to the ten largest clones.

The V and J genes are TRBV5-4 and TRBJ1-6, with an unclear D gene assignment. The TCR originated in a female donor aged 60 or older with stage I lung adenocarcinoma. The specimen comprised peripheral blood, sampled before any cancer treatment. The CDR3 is CASWAGSPYNSPLHF. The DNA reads TGTGCCAGCTGGGCGGGTTCTCCCTATAATTCACCCCTCCACTTT.